This T cell receptor (beta chain) appears in the sequencing data of a study of blood T cell repertoires in COVID-19. Data came from immunoSEQ multiplex PCR; TCRdb stores just in-frame clones and leaves some out. The sample lists 200,000 to 250,000 clones, approximately 80% occurring once. Between the trimmed V and J ends, which lost 1 base and 3 bases, there was a span of 13 bases. This CDR3 is 15 amino acids long. Germline lookup yields CDR1 GTSNPN and CDR2 SVGIG (reference sequence). Sequencing was carried out using peripheral blood. The rearrangement joins TRBV30 to TRBJ1-3; D might be TRBD1 (6 bases). The receptor's source is a woman of 80 years or more with acute or convalescent COVID-19. CDR3 protein: CAWSAGHSIGNTIYF. For the CDR3, the DNA is TGTGCCTGGAGTGCGGGACATTCGATTGGAAACACCATATATTTT.